This T cell receptor (beta chain) originates from a study of human T cells and chemical hapten exposure. For the study at large: Women made up most patients, who had alopecia areata, totalis or universalis.

This CDR3 spans 13 amino acids. Germline V gene lookup returns CDR1 SGHAT and CDR2 FQDESV (reference sequence). V dropped 5 bases and J dropped 0 bases, with 7 bases sitting between them. This clonotype showed up just a few times. In the source study's methods: The number of TCRs in each sample had a median of approximately 90,000 and spanned about 20,000 to 690,600. TCRdb independently ran MiXCR on the RACE reads; one entry per CDR3 protein. The V and J calls reflect TCRdb's pipeline rather than the authors' work. The profile shows fewer than 350,000 distinct CDR3 sequences, approximately 8% of them singletons. Time point of the sample: pre-sensitization, week 0. Treatment defined: therapeutic diphenylcyclopropenone sensitization with weekly scalp DPC.

This chain joins TRBV11-1 and TRBJ1-1; D possibly corresponds to TRBD1 (5 bases). The sequencing here drew on whole blood, taken in connection with sensitization to the hapten diphenylcyclopropenone (DPC). This receptor was identified in a man aged 18 to 30 with alopecia areata. Some clones in this sample may be carry-over from other donors' samples. CDR3 protein: CASSGHLNTEAFF. CDR3 in DNA: TGTGCCAGCAGCGGACACCTGAACACTGAAGCTTTCTTT.